The entry below describes one T cell receptor beta chain. Its antigen is undetermined. V shed 5 bases and J shed 0 bases, with 16 bases lying between them. CDR3 length: 17 amino acids. Looked up from germline, CDR1 is MDHEN and CDR2 is SYDVKM. These data come from a study of T cells after yellow fever vaccination. Study context: Fractions containing few cells were prepared with SMART-Seq v4 Ultra Low Input. Study-wide results and limits: Reappearance after the booster was seen for most primary-vaccination clones, at more than 95% CD4 and 70% to 90% CD8. CD4 and CD8 compartments shared a small share of clonotypes, likely from convergent recombination.

In making TCR cDNA, 5'RACE template switching added a universal primer site and UMIs to it. TCRdb redid the calling of the 5' RACE reads with MiXCR, one entry per CDR3 protein. This table has 510,000 or so distinct CDR3 sequences, less than 20% appearing once. Sequencing was performed on PBMCs, taken 15 days after the yellow fever booster vaccination. This receptor was taken from a man aged 25 to 45 who received the YFV17D yellow fever vaccine. The rearrangement joins TRBV28 to TRBJ2-2; D perhaps matches TRBD2 (6 bases). The DNA of the CDR3 is TGTGCCAGCAGTCCACCGGATGGGACTGCGAACACCGGGGAGCTGTTTTTT. Translating gives CASSPPDGTANTGELFF.